This T cell receptor (beta chain) is from a study of blood T cell repertoires in COVID-19. Study as a whole: Researchers got acute and convalescent COVID-19 samples from the United States, Italy and Spain. T cells, B-cell-depleted T cells, or PBMCs supplied cDNA or gDNA.

In the original workflow: Using reference gene primer amplification, nucleated cell counts were estimated. TCRdb keeps only in-frame clones here, not all; method: immunoSEQ multiplex PCR. V and J calls and clone size are those listed in that table; D and trimming were worked out from the DNA. This sample has about 180,000 clones, with 80% to 90% found just once. The CDR3 runs 13 residues. The germline CDR1 and CDR2 sequences are SGHNT and YYREEE (reference sequence). V lost 0 bases and J lost 5, with 6 bases in between. Sequenced: peripheral blood. This sequence was found in a man in his fifties with active or convalescent COVID-19. This chain connects TRBV5-4 to TRBJ2-1; D uncertain. The CDR3 here is CASSLVLNNEQFF. The CDR3 DNA reads as TGTGCCAGCAGCTTGGTTCTAAACAATGAGCAGTTCTTC.